The 21 T cell receptor beta chains below were found in one sample sequenced in a study of T cells after yellow fever vaccination. Using its own MiXCR run on the 5' RACE reads, TCRdb lists one record per CDR3 protein. The sample carries about 170,000 distinct CDR3 sequences, 9.5% to 11% recorded once. Material: CD8+ T cells sorted from PBMCs, obtained 15 days after the yellow fever booster vaccination. The source of these receptors is a man younger than 35 who received the YFV17D yellow fever vaccine.

This clonotype turned up a few times. The rearrangement joins TRBV20-1 to TRBJ2-5, with 7 nucleotides matching TRBD2. The CDR3 is 14 amino acids. Germline V gene lookup returns CDR1 DFQATT and CDR2 SNEGSKA (reference sequence). With 6 bases clipped from V and 0 bases from J, the junction kept 7 bases outside the gene matches. The CDR3 DNA reads as TGCAGTGCGTCCGGGACTACGTACCAAGAGACCCAGTACTTC. It codes for CSASGTTYQETQYF.

This clonotype was seen a handful of times. This sequence joins TRBV7-9 and TRBJ2-7; D tentatively reads TRBD1 or TRBD2 (5 bases each). Germline lookup yields CDR1 SEHNR and CDR2 FQNEAQ (reference sequence). Between the trimmed V and J ends, which lost 5 bases and 4 bases, there was a span of 15 bases. This CDR3 is built from 14 residues. CDR3 sequence (DNA): TGTGCCAGCAGCCCTCGGGACGGGAAATACGAGCAGTACGTC. Translating gives CASSPRDGKYEQYV.

V and J are TRBV7-9 and TRBJ1-1; D not certain. The CDR3 is 14 amino acids. Trimming took 2 bases from V and 4 from J, leaving 11 bases between them. The V gene's germline CDR1 is SEHNR and CDR2 FQNEAQ (reference sequence). For the CDR3, the DNA is TGTGCCAGCAGCTTATCAGAAGGGAGCACTGAAGCTTTCTTT. Translation gives CASSLSEGSTEAFF.

This chain uses TRBV29-1 with TRBJ2-1; 11 nucleotides align to TRBD1. V was clipped by 4 bases and J by 8 bases; unmatched bases: 16. The germline V gene has CDR1 SQVTM and CDR2 ANQGSEA. The CDR3 length is 17 residues. CDR3 DNA sequence: TGCAGCGTTGTAAGATGGACAGGGGGCCGGTCCTTCGATGAGCAGTTCTTC. Encoded protein: CSVVRWTGGRSFDEQFF.

The chain is built from TRBV7-6 and TRBJ1-6; 8 nucleotides agree with TRBD1. The CDR3 consists of 15 residues. Germline assignment: CDR1 SGHVS and CDR2 FNYEAQ. With 4 bases clipped from V and 10 bases from J, the junction kept 9 bases outside the gene matches. The CDR3 loop is CASSYKTGEDSPLHF. The CDR3 nucleotides are TGTGCCAGCAGCTACAAGACAGGGGAGGACTCACCCCTCCACTTT.

This clonotype has only a few counts. The genes are TRBV12-3 or TRBV12-4 and TRBJ1-5; D is undetermined. Between the trimmed V and J ends, which lost 5 bases and 0 bases, there was a span of 20 bases. The CDR3 is 18 amino acids. CDR3 in DNA: TGTGCCAGCAGTCGATCGGGCCATAACCCCTATAGCAATCAGCCCCAGCATTTT. It codes for CASSRSGHNPYSNQPQHF.

This sequence joins TRBV5-1 and TRBJ2-1, with 8 bases aligning to TRBD2. V lost 5 bases, J lost 6 bases, and 13 bases stayed unmatched. CDR1 is SGHRS and CDR2 is YFSETQ in the germline V gene. The CDR3 is made up of 16 amino acids. The CDR3 bases are TGCGCCAGCAGACCCGTAGCCGGGGGGGCCCCCAATGAGCAGTTCTTC. Its translation: CASRPVAGGAPNEQFF.

Only a few counts were recorded for this clonotype. The chain couples TRBV6-5 to TRBJ2-4; 7 bases are a match to TRBD1. CDR1 MNHEY and CDR2 SVGAGI come from the germline V gene. The CDR3 length is 16 residues. The ends lost 1 base at V and 2 bases at J; junction bases unmatched: 5. This chain's CDR3 is CASSYLGGASKNIQYF. The CDR3 bases are TGTGCCAGCAGTTACTTAGGGGGCGCCTCCAAAAACATTCAGTACTTC.

This clonotype came up a few times. The chain joins TRBV7-2 to TRBJ2-1; TRBD2 aligns across 11 bases. The CDR3 is 15 residues long. Germline CDR1 SGHTA, CDR2 FQGNSA. The trim removed 9 bases at V and 4 bases at J, leaving 8 bases unmatched. CDR3 region: CASKLAGGGYNEQFF. In DNA form, the CDR3 reads TGTGCCAGTAAGCTAGCGGGGGGAGGATACAATGAGCAGTTCTTC.

This clonotype was detected ten times or more. One base away lies a much larger clone, so this may be a sequencing read error. J is TRBJ2-7 and V is TRBV4-1; D call uncertain. This CDR3 spans 14 amino acids. V was pared by 1 base and J by 0 bases, with 7 bases between. In germline, CDR1 is MGHRA, CDR2 YSYEKL. The CDR3 bases are TGCGCCAGCAGCCAAGCCGGCGGCTCCTACGAGCAGTACTTC. This gives the protein CASSQAGGSYEQYF.

This chain connects TRBV29-1 to TRBJ2-5, with D tentatively TRBD2 (5 bases). Between the trimmed V and J ends, which lost 4 bases and 5 bases, there was a span of 11 bases. From germline, CDR1 is SQVTM and CDR2 ANQGSEA. The CDR3 extends over 12 amino acids. CDR3 in DNA: TGCAGCGTTGGTCCCGGCGGGGAGACCCAGTACTTC. Its translation: CSVGPGGETQYF.

This rearrangement joins TRBV7-2 to TRBJ2-1; D ambiguous. This CDR3 contains 12 residues. Germline V gives CDR1 SGHTA, CDR2 FQGNSA. The V gene lost 6 bases and the J gene lost 9 bases, with 12 bases spanning the gap. Here the CDR3 reads CASSLYWGEQFF. The CDR3 DNA reads TGTGCCAGCAGTTTGTATTGGGGTGAGCAGTTCTTC.

The chain recombines TRBV2 with TRBJ2-1; 9 nucleotides line up with TRBD1. CDR1 SNHLY and CDR2 FYNNEI come from the germline V gene. The CDR3 contains 14 residues. The ends lost 6 bases at V and 7 bases at J; junction bases unmatched: 7. CDR3: CASSVGQGRNEQFF. In DNA form, the CDR3 reads TGTGCCAGCAGCGTCGGACAGGGGAGGAATGAGCAGTTCTTC. Drawing the rest from reference TRBV2 and TRBJ2-1, the complete variable domain is EPEVTQTPSHQVTQMGQEVILRCVPISNHLYFYWYRQILGQKVEFLVSFYNNEISEKSEIFDDQFSVERPDGSNFTLKIRSTKLEDSAMYFCASSVGQGRNEQFFGPGTRLTVL.

In its sample, this clonotype was seen many times. J is TRBJ2-5 and V is TRBV7-3, with 8 bases matching TRBD2. There are 14 residues in the CDR3. Germline V gives CDR1 SGHTA, CDR2 FQGTGA. Unmatched junction bases numbered 7, after V lost 5 bases and J lost 5 bases. Here the CDR3 reads CASSPGGPLETQYF. CDR3 sequence (DNA): TGTGCCAGCAGCCCGGGGGGGCCCTTGGAGACCCAGTACTTC.

This clonotype was observed at least ten times. The gene calls are TRBV6-2 or TRBV6-3 and TRBJ2-5; D is ambiguous. Per the germline V gene, CDR1 is MNHEY and CDR2 is SVGEGT. The CDR3 runs to 13 residues. The germline V and J ends were trimmed by 3 bases and 2 bases, with 7 bases remaining between them. CDR3 sequence: CASSYGPQETQYF. The CDR3 DNA follows: TGTGCCAGCAGTTATGGGCCACAAGAGACCCAGTACTTC.

The V call is TRBV29-1, the J call TRBJ1-1; 8 nucleotides agree with TRBD1. The length of the CDR3 is 13 residues. CDR1 is SQVTM, CDR2 ANQGSEA, per germline. Germline trimming cut 3 bases from V and 6 bases from J; bases unmatched to any gene: 6. In DNA form, the CDR3 reads TGCAGCGTTGAGTGGACAGGGAGCGCTGAAGCTTTCTTT. Amino acids: CSVEWTGSAEAFF. The variable domain in full, with the rest retrieved from reference TRBV29-1 and TRBJ1-1, is SAVISQKPSRDICQRGTSLTIQCQVDSQVTMMFWYRQQPGQSLTLIATANQGSEATYESGFVIDKFPISRPNLTFSTLTVSNMSPEDSSIYLCSVEWTGSAEAFFGQGTRLTVV.

The V call is TRBV19, the J call TRBJ1-2; D is possibly TRBD1 (5 bases). Trimming stripped 6 bases from V and 0 bases from J, with 11 bases between. CDR1 and CDR2 (germline): LNHDA, SQIVND (reference sequence). This CDR3 is 14 amino acids long. Here the CDR3 reads CASSDRHANYGYTF. The CDR3 nucleotides read TGTGCCAGTAGCGACAGACATGCTAACTATGGCTACACCTTC.

This sequence joins TRBV7-8 and TRBJ2-1; a possible D gene is TRBD1 (6 bases). This CDR3 contains 16 residues. Trimming stripped 1 base from V and 1 base from J, with 11 bases between. Germline values: CDR1 SGHVS, CDR2 FQNEAQ. Here the CDR3 DNA reads TGTGCCAGCAGCTTAGGTGGGGGCCATTCCTACAATGAGCAGTTCTTC. This gives the protein CASSLGGGHSYNEQFF.

The sample holds many counts of this clonotype. The V call is TRBV11-2, the J call TRBJ2-1, with D unclear. The CDR3 is 14 residues long. The germline gives CDR1 SGHAT, CDR2 FQNNGV. V was trimmed by 5 bases and J by 9 bases, leaving 17 bases between them. The CDR3 DNA reads TGTGCCAGCAGCGCAGGAGACGCCCTTGGTGAGCAGTTCTTC. This sequence encodes CASSAGDALGEQFF.

The sample holds a few counts of this clonotype. V usage is TRBV19 and J usage is TRBJ2-2; TRBD1 agrees at 11 bases. This CDR3 spans 16 amino acids. The V gene's germline CDR1 is LNHDA and CDR2 SQIVND (reference sequence). V lost 3 bases to trimming and J lost 6 bases; unmatched junction nucleotides: 6. CDR3 in amino acids: CASSIWDRGNSGELFF. The CDR3 nucleotides read TGTGCCAGTAGTATTTGGGACAGGGGGAATTCCGGGGAGCTGTTTTTT.

J is TRBJ2-7 and V is TRBV7-2; 8 bases are shared with TRBD2. CDR3 length equals 14 residues. The trim removed 5 bases at V and 0 bases at J, leaving 3 bases unmatched. Looked up from germline, CDR1 is SGHTA and CDR2 is FQGNSA. The CDR3 DNA follows: TGTGCCAGCAGCCCCGGGACTAGCTCCTACGAGCAGTACGTC. It specifies CASSPGTSSYEQYV.